Below, 26 T cell receptor beta chains from the same sample are listed, as sequenced in a study of vaccination and CD4 T cells after COVID-19. Sequencing of the DNA from cultured CD4+ T cells was carried out with the Oncomine TCR Beta short-read assay. Using its own MiXCR run on the PCR reads, TCRdb lists one record per CDR3 protein. The sample comprises 13,000 to 15,000 distinct CDR3 sequences, 53% of which are singletons, and approximately 12% rests with the top ten. No cognate antigen is known for these TCRs. The treatment was: approximately 9-day PBMC culture with coronavirus spike peptide pools or control peptides (ViraFEST assay). What was sequenced was CD4+ T cells from blood, cultured in vitro. These receptors were collected from a human donor who had recovered from COVID-19.

This clonotype turned up a few times. V usage is TRBV20-1 and J usage is TRBJ2-7; D is unresolved. V shed 3 bases and J shed 2 bases, with 11 bases lying between them. Germline values: CDR1 DFQATT, CDR2 SNEGSKA (reference sequence). The CDR3 contains 13 residues. The CDR3 DNA follows: TGCAGTGCTAGTAAGGTATTCACCTACGAGCAGTACTTC. Translation gives CSASKVFTYEQYF.

The rearrangement joins TRBV7-9 to TRBJ2-3, with 10 nucleotides matching TRBD2. This CDR3 region has 14 residues. Germline lookup yields CDR1 SEHNR and CDR2 FQNEAQ (reference sequence). V lost 3 bases to trimming and J lost 6 bases; unmatched junction nucleotides: 3. This CDR3 reads CASSLLAGVDTQYF. The CDR3 nucleotides are TGTGCCAGCAGCTTGCTAGCGGGAGTTGATACGCAGTATTTT.

The chain is built from TRBV20-1 and TRBJ1-2; the D gene is possibly TRBD1 (6 bases). This CDR3 region has 13 residues. Germline V gene data show CDR1 as DFQATT and CDR2 as SNEGSKA (reference sequence). V was clipped by 6 bases and J by 7 bases, with 18 bases between them. The CDR3 loop reads CSATPGVLRGYTF. The CDR3 DNA follows: TGCAGTGCAACGCCAGGGGTTTTACGTGGCTACACCTTC.

The genes are TRBV15 and TRBJ2-3; D may be TRBD1 (6 bases). Germline V gene data show CDR1 as LNHNV and CDR2 as YYDKDF (reference sequence). V gave up 0 bases and J gave up 5 bases, with 18 bases separating them. This CDR3 region has 17 residues. The DNA of the CDR3 is TGTGCCACCAGCAGAGATCGGATGCAGGGGAGTGGAGATACGCAGTATTTT. Residues: CATSRDRMQGSGDTQYF.

This clonotype was seen a few times. The chain links TRBV15 to TRBJ2-5; 8 nucleotides line up with TRBD1. Germline V gene lookup returns CDR1 LNHNV and CDR2 YYDKDF (reference sequence). V lost 3 bases to trimming and J lost 4 bases; unmatched junction nucleotides: 10. The CDR3 contains 16 residues. This CDR3 is CATSSRLAGGSETQYF. CDR3 nucleotide sequence: TGTGCCACCAGCAGCCGCTTAGCAGGGGGCTCAGAGACCCAGTACTTC. Complete variable domain (other parts from reference TRBV15 and TRBJ2-5): DAMVIQNPRYQVTQFGKPVTLSCSQTLNHNVMYWYQQKSSQAPKLLFHYYDKDFNNEADTPDNFQSRRPNTSFCFLDIRSPGLGDTAMYLCATSSRLAGGSETQYFGPGTRLLVL.

The chain couples TRBV6-1 to TRBJ1-5, with a weak D call TRBD1 (5 bases). CDR1 is MNHNS, CDR2 SASEGT, per germline. The CDR3 sequence is 14 residues long. Trimming cost V 5 bases and J 7 bases, with 15 bases left between them. The CDR3 region has the DNA TGTGCCAGCAGTCAATCGGGGGGTCGGCAGCCCCAGCATTTT. Protein sequence: CASSQSGGRQPQHF.

The chain is built from TRBV20-1 and TRBJ2-7, with 8 bases lining up with TRBD1. Germline CDR1 DFQATT, CDR2 SNEGSKA (reference sequence). V shed 3 bases, J shed 5 bases, and the junction held 6 bases outside the gene matches. The CDR3 extends over 13 amino acids. The CDR3 DNA sequence: TGCAGTGCTAGTAGGACAGGGCAGGACGAGCAGTACTTC. Protein product: CSASRTGQDEQYF.

J is TRBJ1-5 and V is TRBV2, with D possibly TRBD1 on 5 matching bases. CDR3 length equals 19 residues. The germline V gene has CDR1 SNHLY and CDR2 FYNNEI. Trimming took off 2 bases at V and 2 bases at J, with 22 bases between the two ends. The CDR3 sequence is CASSERGFGRGSGNQPQHF. DNA for the CDR3: TGTGCCAGCAGTGAAAGGGGCTTCGGGAGGGGCTCTGGCAATCAGCCCCAGCATTTT.

The V and J genes are TRBV11-1 and TRBJ2-5; D may be TRBD2 (5 bases). The CDR3 is 14 amino acids. V was cut by 3 bases and J by 5 bases, with 13 bases left in between. Germline-derived CDR1 and CDR2 are SGHAT and FQDESV (reference sequence). CDR3 residues: CASSFTRGMETQYF. The DNA for the CDR3 is TGTGCCAGCAGCTTCACCCGGGGAATGGAGACCCAGTACTTC.

The gene calls are TRBV24-1 and TRBJ2-7; no clear D. Looked up from germline, CDR1 is KGHDR and CDR2 is SFDVKD. Trimming pared 2 bases from V and 7 bases from J, leaving 5 bases between. The CDR3 totals 11 residues. CDR3 nucleotide sequence: TGTGCCACCAGTGATTATGGTGAGCAGTACTTC. This translates into CATSDYGEQYF.

The chain carries TRBV19 and TRBJ1-5, with a weak D call TRBD1 (5 bases). V gave up 3 bases and J gave up 2 bases, with 11 bases separating them. The germline V gene has CDR1 LNHDA and CDR2 SQIVND (reference sequence). This CDR3 is 15 amino acids long. The CDR3 DNA sequence: TGTGCCAGTAGTATCGCCAGGGACGGCAATCAGCCCCAGCATTTT. Its protein is CASSIARDGNQPQHF.

The genes are TRBV6-5 and TRBJ2-1, with TRBD2 as a possible D gene (5 bases). The CDR3 covers 18 residues. Germline V lookup: CDR1 MNHEY, CDR2 SVGAGI. Between the trimmed V and J ends, which lost 0 bases and 8 bases, there was a span of 23 bases. The CDR3 region has the DNA TGTGCCAGCAGTTACTCGGACCGATTTCGCGGGCGCATCGATGAGCAGTTCTTC. Residues: CASSYSDRFRGRIDEQFF.

V gene TRBV28 combines with J gene TRBJ2-5, with 10 bases fitting TRBD2. V lost 8 bases and J lost 4; bases outside the gene matches: 7. The CDR3 extends over 14 amino acids. Germline V gives CDR1 MDHEN, CDR2 SYDVKM. CDR3 nucleotide sequence: TGTGCCAGCTCGAGCGGGAGGGCCGGAGAGACCCAGTACTTC. This translates into CASSSGRAGETQYF.

Notes on this clonotype: Relative to the germline gene, one junction end is altered; a read error may explain this. The J gene is TRBJ1-1, the V gene TRBV5-8, with D uncertain. Per the germline V gene, CDR1 is SGHTS and CDR2 is YDEGEE. The CDR3 extends over 13 amino acids. CDR3 protein: CASSGGDSLVSVF. CDR3 bases: TGTGCCAGCAGCGGCGGGGATTCGCTGGTGAGTGTCTTT.

The rearrangement joins TRBV11-2 to TRBJ1-1, with 7 bases identical to TRBD1. Germline lookup yields CDR1 SGHAT and CDR2 FQNNGV. The CDR3 is 13 amino acids. After removal of 6 bases from V and 5 bases from J, the junction contained 6 bases not matched to a gene. CDR3 sequence: CASRKQGTTEAFF. In nucleotides, the CDR3 is TGTGCCAGCAGAAAACAGGGGACGACTGAAGCTTTCTTT.

This chain uses TRBV15 with TRBJ1-5; 8 nucleotides match TRBD1. The ends lost 3 bases at V and 6 bases at J; junction bases unmatched: 1. CDR1 is LNHNV and CDR2 is YYDKDF in the germline V gene (reference sequence). The CDR3 runs 13 residues. The chain's CDR3 is CATSSDRGQPQHF. As DNA, the CDR3 is TGTGCCACCAGCAGCGACAGGGGTCAGCCCCAGCATTTT.

This chain uses TRBV7-9 with TRBJ2-3, with 11 bases identical to TRBD2. J gave up 2 bases and V 9 bases, and 7 bases lay outside the gene matches. The germline V gene has CDR1 SEHNR and CDR2 FQNEAQ (reference sequence). The CDR3 consists of 15 residues. The CDR3 nucleotides read TGTGCCAGTACGGATAGCGGGAGGGCCACAGATACGCAGTATTTT. Translated, it gives CASTDSGRATDTQYF.

V is TRBV27 and J is TRBJ2-1; TRBD1 aligns across 7 bases. In germline, CDR1 is MNHEY, CDR2 SMNVEV (reference sequence). V lost 5 bases to trimming and J lost 16 bases; unmatched junction nucleotides: 14. The CDR3 runs 13 residues. The CDR3 is CASSTIPGQKTFF. CDR3 DNA sequence: TGTGCCAGCAGTACTATACCGGGACAGAAAACATTCTTC.

The genes are TRBV7-2 and TRBJ2-7; 12 bases match TRBD2. CDR3 size: 14 residues. The V gene's germline CDR1 is SGHTA and CDR2 FQGNSA. V shed 5 bases, J shed 4 bases, and the junction held 3 bases outside the gene matches. CDR3 nucleotides: TGTGCCAGCAGCAAACTAGCGGGAGGATACGAGCAGTACTTC. It encodes CASSKLAGGYEQYF.

The chain links TRBV18 to TRBJ1-1; tentatively, D is TRBD1 (5 bases). The CDR3 covers 14 residues. Trimming took 3 bases from V and 1 from J, leaving 9 bases between them. In germline, CDR1 is KGHSH, CDR2 LQKENI. Here the CDR3 DNA reads TGTGCCAGCTCACCCGGGACGGCGAACACTGAAGCTTTCTTT. Translated: CASSPGTANTEAFF.

The genes are TRBV19 and TRBJ1-5, with 7 bases matching TRBD1. Trimming took 5 bases from V and 2 from J; bases not matched to a gene: 12. CDR1 is LNHDA and CDR2 is SQIVND in the germline V gene (reference sequence). This CDR3 comprises 17 residues. This chain's CDR3 is CASSLDRAIQRNQPQHF. The CDR3 DNA sequence: TGTGCCAGTAGTCTCGACAGGGCGATTCAACGCAATCAGCCCCAGCATTTT.

This clonotype was found a few times. The chain recombines TRBV30 with TRBJ1-1; the D gene is possibly TRBD1 (5 bases). The V gene lost 2 bases and the J gene lost 4 bases, with 11 bases spanning the gap. This CDR3 has 13 residues. The germline gives CDR1 GTSNPN, CDR2 SVGIG (reference sequence). CDR3 residues: CAWSWGEATEAFF. The CDR3 DNA reads as TGTGCCTGGAGTTGGGGGGAGGCCACTGAAGCTTTCTTT.

The chain has TRBV20-1 and TRBJ2-7; the match to TRBD2 covers 8 bases. Germline values: CDR1 DFQATT, CDR2 SNEGSKA (reference sequence). This CDR3 comprises 12 residues. The trim removed 3 bases at V and 3 bases at J, leaving 1 base unmatched. CDR3 bases: TGCAGTGCTAGTCTAGCGGGCTACGAGCAGTACTTC. Residues: CSASLAGYEQYF.

This clonotype was detected a few times. The chain couples TRBV6-5 to TRBJ2-7; 8 bases line up with TRBD2. The ends lost 4 bases at V and 1 base at J; junction bases unmatched: 6. In germline, CDR1 is MNHEY, CDR2 SVGAGI. The CDR3 is 15 amino acids. This CDR3 reads CASSSTSGNSYEQYF. CDR3 DNA sequence: TGTGCCAGCAGTTCCACTAGCGGAAATTCCTACGAGCAGTACTTC.

The rearrangement joins TRBV29-1 to TRBJ1-3; D is uncertain. The V end was cut by 7 bases, the J end by 0 bases, with 7 bases between. The CDR3 is 12 residues long. Germline V lookup: CDR1 SQVTM, CDR2 ANQGSEA. As DNA, the CDR3 is TGCAGCGCGGGGAGCTCTGGAAACACCATATATTTT. It specifies CSAGSSGNTIYF.

By its share, this clonotype is medium-sized. The chain joins TRBV2 to TRBJ1-5; tentative D call: TRBD1 (6 bases). Germline assignment: CDR1 SNHLY and CDR2 FYNNEI. V was trimmed by 6 bases and J by 12 bases, leaving 12 bases between them. CDR3 size: 11 residues. CDR3 DNA: TGTGCCAGCAGGAGGGGGGGTAACCAGCATTTT. Residues: CASRRGGNQHF.